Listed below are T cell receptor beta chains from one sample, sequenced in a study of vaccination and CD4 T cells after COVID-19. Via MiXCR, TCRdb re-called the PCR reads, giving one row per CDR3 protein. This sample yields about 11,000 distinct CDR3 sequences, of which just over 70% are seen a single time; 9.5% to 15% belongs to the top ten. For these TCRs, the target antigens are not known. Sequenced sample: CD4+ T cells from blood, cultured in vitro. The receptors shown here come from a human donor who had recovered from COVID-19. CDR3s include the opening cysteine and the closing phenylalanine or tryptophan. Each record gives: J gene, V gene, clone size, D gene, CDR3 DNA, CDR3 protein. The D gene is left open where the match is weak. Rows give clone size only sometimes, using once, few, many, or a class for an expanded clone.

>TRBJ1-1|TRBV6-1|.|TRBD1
TGTGCCATCCGTCGGGACAGTACGAACACTGAAGCTTTCTTT
CAIRRDSTNTEAFF
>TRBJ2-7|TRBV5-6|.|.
TGTGCCAGCAGCAAGGGACCCCCAGCAGTAGGCTACGAGCAGTACTTC
CASSKGPPAVGYEQYF
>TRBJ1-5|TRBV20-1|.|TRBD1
TGCAGTGCCCAGGGGGAGGCGGAGGGGCCCCAGCATTTT
CSAQGEAEGPQHF
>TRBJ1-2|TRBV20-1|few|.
TGCAGTGCTCCCCCGTCGGTCCTTAATAACTATGGCTACACCTTC
CSAPPSVLNNYGYTF
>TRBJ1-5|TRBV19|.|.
TGTGCCAGTAGTATAGCCGGGACGCCTAGCAATCAGCCCCAGCATTTT
CASSIAGTPSNQPQHF
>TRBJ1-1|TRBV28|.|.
TGTGCCAGCAGTCCCTTACGTAGAGGGGTGAACACTGAAGCTTTCTTT
CASSPLRRGVNTEAFF
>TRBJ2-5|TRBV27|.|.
TGTGCCAGCAGCCCGCTTGGGACTCCCGAGGAGACCCAGTACTTC
CASSPLGTPEETQYF
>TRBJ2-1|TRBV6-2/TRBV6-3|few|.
TGTGCCAGCAGTTCCCCTAACCCGGGACAATACAATGAGCAGTTCTTC
CASSSPNPGQYNEQFF
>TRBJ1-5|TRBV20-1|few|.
TGCAGTGCTAACCGACCAGGGACCCAGCCCCAGCATTTT
CSANRPGTQPQHF
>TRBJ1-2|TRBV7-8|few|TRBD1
TGTGCCAGCAGCGTGGACAGGACCTATGGCTACACCTTC
CASSVDRTYGYTF
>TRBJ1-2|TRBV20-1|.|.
TGCAGTGCCAGCCCCCGAACAGGGTCTAACTATGGCTACACCTTC
CSASPRTGSNYGYTF
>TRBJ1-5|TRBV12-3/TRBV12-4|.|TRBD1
TGTGCCAGCAGTCGACAGGGGAGACAGCCCCAGCATTTT
CASSRQGRQPQHF
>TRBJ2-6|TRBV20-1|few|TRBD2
TGCAGTGCTAGCGTATTTCGTAGCGGGAATTTCTCTGGGGCCAACGTCCTGACTTTC
CSASVFRSGNFSGANVLTF
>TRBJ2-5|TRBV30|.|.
TGTGCCTGGACGAGGGCAGAGACCCAGTACTTC
CAWTRAETQYF
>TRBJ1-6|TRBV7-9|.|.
TGTGCCAGCAGCCAAACAGACGTACCCCTCCACTTT
CASSQTDVPLHF
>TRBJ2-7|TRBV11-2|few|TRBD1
TGTGCCAGCAGCCCCGGGACAGGGATCTACGAGCAGTACTTC
CASSPGTGIYEQYF
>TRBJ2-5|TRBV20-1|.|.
TGCAGTGCTAGAGTGGCTAGCAAAGGGACCCAGTACTTC
CSARVASKGTQYF
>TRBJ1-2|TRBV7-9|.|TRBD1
TGTGCCAGCAGTTACGACAGGGGCGATAACTATGGCTACACCTTC
CASSYDRGDNYGYTF
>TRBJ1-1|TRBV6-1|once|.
TGTGCCAGAAGGGGGAAGGCAGAATCAGCCTTGAACACTGAAGCTTTCTTT
CARRGKAESALNTEAFF
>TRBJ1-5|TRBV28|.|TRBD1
TGTGCCAGCACAGGAGGGGGCTGGGAGCCCCAGCATTTT
CASTGGGWEPQHF
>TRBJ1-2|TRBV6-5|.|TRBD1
TGTGCCAGCAGTTACTCTGCGGGACAGGGGTATGGCTACACCTTC
CASSYSAGQGYGYTF
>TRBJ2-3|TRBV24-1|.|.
TGTGCCACCAGTGACCCCGGCTCACCGGTGGGGACGCAGTATTTT
CATSDPGSPVGTQYF
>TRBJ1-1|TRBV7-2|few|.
TGTGCCAGCAGCCCGGGGTTGTGGGTGATGAACACTGAAGCTTTCTTT
CASSPGLWVMNTEAFF
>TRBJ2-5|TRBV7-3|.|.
TGTGCCAGCAGCTTAAGTTTCAGGGAGACCCAGTACTTC
CASSLSFRETQYF
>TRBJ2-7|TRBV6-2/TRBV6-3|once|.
TGTGCCAGCACCGAATGGGACGGTTACGAGCAGTACTTC
CASTEWDGYEQYF
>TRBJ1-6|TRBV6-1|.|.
TGTGCCAGCAGTGGAGAGGCGGGCCGAGGGGATAATTCACCCCTCCACTTT
CASSGEAGRGDNSPLHF
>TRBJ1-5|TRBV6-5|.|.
TGTGCCAGCAGTTTCATTCAGCCCCAGCATTTT
CASSFIQPQHF
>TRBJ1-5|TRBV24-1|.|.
TGTGCCACCAGTGGTTATAGCAATCAGCCCCAGCATTTT
CATSGYSNQPQHF
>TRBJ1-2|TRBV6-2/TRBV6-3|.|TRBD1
TGTGCCAGCAGTTATCGACAGGGGCGGTACACCTTC
CASSYRQGRYTF